These 13 T cell receptor beta chains came from one sample sequenced in a study of T-cell reconstitution after alpha-beta-depleted transplantation in children (dated by TCRdb to the mid-2010s). The library was generated by PCR. The instrument was an Illumina HiSeq 2500. TCR libraries were prepared with molecular barcoding, using unique molecular identifiers to normalize TCRbeta repertoire quantification. TCRdb itself trimmed the public reads at Q25 with fastp, ran MiXCR and retained productive beta chains. Entries that share a CDR3 protein sequence are merged under the most common genes and DNA. Counted in this sample were 450,000 to 550,000 distinct CDR3 sequences; over 10% of them appeared once. The top ten hold 13% to 15% of the sample. The treatment or condition label of this sample denotes: allogeneic hematopoietic cell transplantation with graft depleted of TCRalphabeta T cells and CD19 B cells.

The source material was PBMCs, mostly from graft donor cells, sampled 180 days after TCRalphabeta/CD19-depleted stem cell transplant. The receptors were sampled from a female patient aged 2-15 years who had a stem cell transplant for aplastic anemia, so the T cells may come from the graft donor.

This clonotype came up a few times. The chain recombines TRBV20-1 with TRBJ2-3; tentative D call: TRBD2 (6 bases). The V gene's germline CDR1 is DFQATT and CDR2 SNEGSKA (reference sequence). Deletions cut 5 bases from V and 8 bases from J, with 23 bases between. CDR3 length equals 15 residues. The CDR3 protein is CSAGSREHLGGTQYF. DNA for the CDR3: TGCAGTGCTGGCAGCCGGGAACACCTGGGGGGTACGCAGTATTTT.

This clonotype has only a few counts. The gene calls are TRBV6-2 or TRBV6-3 and TRBJ2-1, with a tentative D call TRBD1 (6 bases). CDR1 and CDR2 from the germline V gene are MNHEY and SVGEGT. The CDR3 sequence is 14 residues long. The germline V and J ends were trimmed by 7 bases and 4 bases, with 14 bases remaining between them. The CDR3 DNA reads TGTGCCAGCATCACAACCGGGACATACAATGAGCAGTTCTTC. Its translation is CASITTGTYNEQFF.

The chain joins TRBV29-1 to TRBJ1-1, with a tentative D call TRBD1 (6 bases). With 2 bases removed from V and 6 bases from J, the gap between germline ends came to 13 bases. The CDR3 is made up of 13 amino acids. CDR1 and CDR2 (germline): SQVTM, ANQGSEA. The CDR3 protein is CSVERGEGAEAFF. For the CDR3, the DNA is TGCAGCGTTGAACGTGGGGAGGGGGCTGAAGCTTTCTTT.

This clonotype was seen at least ten times. This chain joins TRBV4-3 and TRBJ1-3; D unclear. The CDR3 spans 17 residues. Trimming removed 0 bases at V and 0 bases at J, with 12 bases between. Germline values: CDR1 LGHNA, CDR2 YSLEER. In nucleotides, the CDR3 is TGCGCCAGCAGCCAAGACCCTCTTTTTAACTCTGGAAACACCATATATTTT. Its protein is CASSQDPLFNSGNTIYF.

This clonotype was detected only a few times. The chain couples TRBV9 to TRBJ2-7; D is possibly TRBD1 (5 bases). V shed 2 bases and J shed 5 bases, with 11 bases lying between them. This CDR3 is 13 amino acids long. Looked up from germline, CDR1 is SGDLS and CDR2 is YYNGEE. DNA for the CDR3: TGTGCCAGCAGCGTGGGGCTCAGGGACGAGCAGTACTTC. It encodes CASSVGLRDEQYF. The variable domain in full, with the rest retrieved from reference TRBV9 and TRBJ2-7, is DSGVTQTPKHLITATGQRVTLRCSPRSGDLSVYWYQQSLDQGLQFLIQYYNGEERAKGNILERFSAQQFPDLHSELNLSSLELGDSALYFCASSVGLRDEQYFGPGTRLTVT.

The chain joins TRBV20-1 to TRBJ1-2, with 9 bases fitting TRBD1. Germline V lookup: CDR1 DFQATT, CDR2 SNEGSKA (reference sequence). The V segment lost 3 bases and the J segment 7 bases; nucleotides outside the gene matches: 6. The CDR3 consists of 13 residues. The DNA for the CDR3 is TGCAGTGCTAGCCGGGACAGGGTTGTTGGCTACACCTTC. This codes for CSASRDRVVGYTF.

This clonotype came up many times. V and J are TRBV11-2 and TRBJ2-3; 10 bases are shared with TRBD1. CDR3 size: 13 residues. J lost 10 bases, V lost 3 bases, and 4 bases had no gene match. The germline V gene has CDR1 SGHAT and CDR2 FQNNGV. CDR3 protein: CASSFDRGQAQYF. The CDR3 DNA reads as TGTGCCAGCAGCTTCGACAGGGGGCAGGCGCAGTATTTT.

Note on this clonotype: Mismatch with germline at one junction end may stem from a read error. This rearrangement joins TRBV30 to TRBJ1-1; D may be TRBD1 (6 bases). Germline V gene sequence: CDR1 GTSNPN, CDR2 SVGIG (reference sequence). The CDR3 length is 16 residues. The CDR3, as DNA: TGTGCCTGGAGGCCTCCCGTTCACAGGGTTAACAGTGAAGCTTTCTTT. Residues: CAWRPPVHRVNSEAFF.

This sequence joins TRBV12-3 or TRBV12-4 and TRBJ2-7; no definite D call. The CDR3 has 12 residues. Trimming left V 7 bases short and J 3 bases short, with 10 bases between. CDR3: CASTFQNYEQYF. CDR3 DNA sequence: TGTGCCAGCACTTTCCAGAACTACGAGCAGTACTTC.

The chain has TRBV6-2 or TRBV6-3 and TRBJ2-3; no definite D call. Deletions cut 2 bases from V and 0 bases from J, with 9 bases between. The CDR3 is 15 residues long. Germline CDR1 reads MNHEY; CDR2 reads SVGEGT. The CDR3 bases are TGTGCCAGCAGTTACCTCCTCTCCAGCACAGATACGCAGTATTTT. This gives the protein CASSYLLSSTDTQYF.

This clonotype came up a few times. The chain uses TRBV5-1 and TRBJ1-4; D call uncertain. There are 16 residues in the CDR3. The V gene lost 1 base and the J gene lost 4 bases, with 14 bases spanning the gap. Germline V lookup: CDR1 SGHRS, CDR2 YFSETQ. The CDR3 region has the DNA TGCGCCAGCAGCTTGTCTGTCAAGAAGGGTAATGAAAAACTGTTTTTT. It specifies CASSLSVKKGNEKLFF.

This clonotype was seen a few times. The chain carries TRBV18 and TRBJ2-7; 8 nucleotides match TRBD1. V lost 5 bases and J lost 6; bases outside the gene matches: 9. The CDR3 is 14 residues long. Germline values: CDR1 KGHSH, CDR2 LQKENI. CDR3 in amino acids: CASSTVTGDVEQYF. As DNA, the CDR3 is TGTGCCAGCTCAACCGTGACAGGGGATGTCGAGCAGTACTTC.

This clonotype was found a few times. V and J are TRBV29-1 and TRBJ2-1; 10 bases agree with TRBD2. Trimming removed 4 bases from V and 3 bases from J; junction bases left unmatched: 6. CDR3 length equals 15 residues. Germline V gene lookup returns CDR1 SQVTM and CDR2 ANQGSEA. The CDR3 DNA reads TGCAGCGTTGGAGTCAGGACTAGCGGCTACAATGAGCAGTTCTTC. It translates to CSVGVRTSGYNEQFF.